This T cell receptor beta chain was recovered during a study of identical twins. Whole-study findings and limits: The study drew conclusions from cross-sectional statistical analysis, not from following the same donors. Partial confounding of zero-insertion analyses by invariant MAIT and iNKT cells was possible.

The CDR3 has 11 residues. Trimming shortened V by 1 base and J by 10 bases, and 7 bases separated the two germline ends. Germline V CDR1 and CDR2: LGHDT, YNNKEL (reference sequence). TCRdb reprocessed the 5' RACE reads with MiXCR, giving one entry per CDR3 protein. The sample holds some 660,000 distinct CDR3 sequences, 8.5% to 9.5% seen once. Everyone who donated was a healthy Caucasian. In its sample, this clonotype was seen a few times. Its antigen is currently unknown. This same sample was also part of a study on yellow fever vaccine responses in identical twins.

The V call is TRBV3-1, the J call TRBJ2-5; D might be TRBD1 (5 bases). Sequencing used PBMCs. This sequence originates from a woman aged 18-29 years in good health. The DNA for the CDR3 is TGTGCCAGCAGCCAAGGGGGCCTCCAGTACTTC. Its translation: CASSQGGLQYF.